This T cell receptor (beta chain) was sequenced for a study of PD-L1 blockade in urothelial cancer. About the research overall: Bladder-origin urothelial cancer in males described about 85% of the 29 patients. At 6 weeks and at 3 weeks (second dose) after treatment start, blood was analyzed.

Assay: immunoSEQ multiplex PCR; the TCRdb copy retains only in-frame clones and omits some. The sample has approximately 100,000 clones, about 85% seen once. Per germline, CDR1 LNHNV and CDR2 YYDKDF (reference sequence). V lost 4 bases to trimming and J lost 6 bases; unmatched junction nucleotides: 2. The length of the CDR3 is 14 residues. Notes on the study in general: Durable-benefit patients expanded tumor-associated blood clones more at 3 weeks.

Note on this clone: Its antigen is not identified.

The clonotype was recovered from a man over 45 with urothelial cancer. V is TRBV15 and J is TRBJ1-4, with 10 nucleotides matching TRBD1. Sequenced material: PBMCs, taken around atezolizumab (anti-PD-L1) treatment. CDR3 DNA sequence: TGTGCCACCAGCAAGACAGGGGGCCATGAAAAACTGTTTTTT. It is translated as CATSKTGGHEKLFF. Variable domain in full (rest from reference TRBV15 and TRBJ1-4): DAMVIQNPRYQVTQFGKPVTLSCSQTLNHNVMYWYQQKSSQAPKLLFHYYDKDFNNEADTPDNFQSRRPNTSFCFLDIRSPGLGDTAMYLCATSKTGGHEKLFFGSGTQLSVL.